A selection of T cell receptor beta chains follows, all from one sample in a study of blood T cell repertoires in COVID-19. TCRdb's table, derived via immunoSEQ multiplex PCR, lists solely in-frame clones and lacks some. In the table there are approximately 250,000 clones, roughly 88% of which are singletons. Sequencing was done on a sample of peripheral blood. The origin of the receptors is a man aged 35-49 years who had recovered from COVID-19. Each CDR3 is given with its conserved first and last residue. The D gene is left open where the match is weak. Size is stated for part of the rows, as once, few or many counts, or as a class when the clone is expanded.

clone size | D gene | J gene | V gene | CDR3 protein | CDR3 DNA
- | - | TRBJ2-1 | TRBV29-1 | CSVAGSDSSYNEQFF | TGCAGCGTGGCGGGTTCAGATAGCTCCTACAATGAGCAGTTCTTC
- | - | TRBJ2-7 | TRBV5-8 | CASSPWEGGPATSYEQYF | TGTGCCAGCAGCCCGTGGGAGGGGGGGCCAGCTACATCCTACGAGCAGTACTTC
- | TRBD1 | TRBJ2-5 | TRBV27 | CASRPRDRSETQYF | TGTGCCAGCAGGCCACGGGACAGGTCAGAGACCCAGTACTTC
- | - | TRBJ2-1 | TRBV14 | CASSQESGNEQFF | TGTGCCAGCAGCCAAGAATCGGGCAATGAGCAGTTCTTC
- | - | TRBJ1-1 | TRBV19 | CASSFAVNTEAFF | TGTGCCAGTAGTTTCGCAGTTAACACTGAAGCTTTCTTT
many | - | TRBJ1-2 | TRBV18 | CASSPSDTRGYTF | TGTGCCAGCTCACCTAGTGACACGCGAGGCTACACCTTC
- | - | TRBJ2-1 | TRBV7-2 | CASRNGARIYNEQFF | TGTGCCAGCAGAAACGGTGCGAGGATTTACAATGAGCAGTTCTTC
- | TRBD1 | TRBJ1-2 | TRBV19 | CASSRDSNYGYTF | TGTGCCAGTAGTCGGGACAGCAACTATGGCTACACCTTC
- | TRBD1 | TRBJ1-4 | TRBV18 | CASSPGQGKEKLFF | TGTGCCAGCTCACCGGGACAGGGAAAGGAGAAACTGTTTTTT
few | - | TRBJ1-2 | TRBV7-9 | CASSLQGLYGYTF | TGTGCCAGCAGCTTACAGGGCCTCTATGGCTACACCTTC
- | TRBD1 | TRBJ1-2 | TRBV7-8 | CASSAWWQGDGYTF | TGTGCCAGCAGCGCCTGGTGGCAGGGGGATGGCTACACCTTC
- | TRBD1 | TRBJ1-2 | TRBV3-1/TRBV3-2 | CASSGQGRDGYTF | TGTGCCAGCAGCGGACAGGGTCGGGATGGCTACACCTTC
- | - | TRBJ1-1 | TRBV3-1/TRBV3-2 | CASSEQGQNTEAFF | TGTGCCAGCAGCGAACAGGGACAGAACACTGAAGCTTTCTTT
- | - | TRBJ1-1 | TRBV28 | CASNPGGGNTEAFF | TGTGCCAGTAACCCGGGGGGAGGGAACACTGAAGCTTTCTTT
- | - | TRBJ1-5 | TRBV27 | CASSHNPQNQPQHF | TGTGCCAGCAGTCATAACCCTCAGAATCAGCCCCAGCATTTT
- | TRBD1 | TRBJ1-5 | TRBV9 | CASSAGQGKTPQHF | TGTGCCAGCAGCGCCGGACAGGGTAAAACGCCCCAGCATTTT
- | - | TRBJ2-2 | TRBV4-3 | CASSQGGPHTGELFF | TGCGCCAGCAGCCAGGGGGGGCCACACACCGGGGAGCTGTTTTTT
- | - | TRBJ2-1 | TRBV29-1 | CRVNNYNEQFF | TGCAGGGTGAACAATTACAATGAGCAGTTCTTC
- | - | TRBJ2-3 | TRBV9 | CASRLDAMETDTQYF | TGTGCCAGCAGGCTCGACGCGATGGAGACAGATACGCAGTATTTT
- | - | TRBJ1-1 | TRBV4-3 | CASSQDRRFPTEAFF | TGCGCCAGCAGCCAAGATAGGAGGTTCCCCACTGAAGCTTTCTTT
- | - | TRBJ2-7 | TRBV5-4 | CASSSPTGSYEQYF | TGTGCCAGCAGCTCCCCGACGGGGTCCTACGAGCAGTACTTC
- | - | TRBJ2-1 | TRBV6-2/TRBV6-3 | CASSSPPGEQFF | TGTGCCAGCAGTTCCCCCCCGGGGGAGCAGTTCTTC
- | - | TRBJ2-2 | TRBV7-2 | CASSLLETGELFF | TGTGCCAGCAGCTTATTAGAAACCGGGGAGCTGTTTTTT
- | - | TRBJ2-5 | TRBV27 | CASSFEGETQYF | TGTGCCAGCAGTTTTGAGGGAGAGACCCAGTACTTC
once | - | TRBJ1-1 | TRBV11-2 | CASRAALRTEAFF | TGTGCCAGCAGGGCCGCGCTGAGGACTGAAGCTTTCTTT
- | - | TRBJ2-3 | TRBV29-1 | CSGSLGGQSTDTQYF | TGCAGCGGCTCCCTCGGGGGGCAAAGCACAGATACGCAGTATTTT
- | TRBD1 | TRBJ2-3 | TRBV11-3 | CASSLGGTASTDTQYF | TGTGCCAGCAGCTTAGGGGGGACAGCTTCCACAGATACGCAGTATTTT
- | - | TRBJ1-1 | TRBV2 | CATQGGGRLNTEAFF | TGTGCCACCCAGGGCGGGGGGCGGTTGAACACTGAAGCTTTCTTT
- | - | TRBJ1-1 | TRBV2 | CASSETGVDTEAFF | TGTGCCAGCAGTGAAACGGGGGTCGACACTGAAGCTTTCTTT
- | - | TRBJ1-1 | TRBV9 | CASSANSGGFTEAFF | TGTGCCAGCAGCGCCAATTCGGGGGGTTTTACTGAAGCTTTCTTT
- | - | TRBJ1-6 | TRBV4-3 | CASSQDFTGKGSYNSPLHF | TGCGCCAGCAGCCAAGATTTTACAGGCAAGGGGTCCTATAATTCACCCCTCCACTTT
- | - | TRBJ1-6 | TRBV19 | CASSADRFGLVPLHF | TGTGCCAGTAGTGCGGACAGATTTGGGTTAGTACCCCTCCACTTT
- | - | TRBJ2-5 | TRBV5-4 | CASSTTDRETQYF | TGTGCCAGCAGCACGACGGACAGAGAGACCCAGTACTTC
- | TRBD2 | TRBJ2-1 | TRBV7-9 | CASSPQGAGGSYNEQFF | TGTGCCAGCAGCCCCCAGGGCGCGGGGGGCTCCTACAATGAGCAGTTCTTC
- | TRBD1 | TRBJ1-2 | TRBV2 | CASRNRGRAGNYGYTF | TGTGCCAGCAGGAACAGGGGGCGCGCAGGGAACTATGGCTACACCTTC
- | TRBD1 | TRBJ2-7 | TRBV5-6 | CASSLTGTGRSEQYF | TGTGCCAGCAGCCTAACCGGGACAGGTAGGTCCGAGCAGTACTTC
- | - | TRBJ2-7 | TRBV28 | CASSFPGFAYEQYF | TGTGCCAGCAGTTTCCCGGGGTTTGCCTACGAGCAGTACTTC